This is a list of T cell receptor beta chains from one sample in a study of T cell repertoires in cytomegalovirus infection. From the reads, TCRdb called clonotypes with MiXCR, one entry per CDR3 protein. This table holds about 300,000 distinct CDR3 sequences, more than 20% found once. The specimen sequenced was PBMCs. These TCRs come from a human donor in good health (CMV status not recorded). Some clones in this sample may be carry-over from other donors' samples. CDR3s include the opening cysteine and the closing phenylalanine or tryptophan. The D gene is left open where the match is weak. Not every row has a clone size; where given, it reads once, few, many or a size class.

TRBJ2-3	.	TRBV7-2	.	TGTGCCAGCAGCTTAGGGACGTCTCCTAGCACAGATACGCAGTATTTT	CASSLGTSPSTDTQYF
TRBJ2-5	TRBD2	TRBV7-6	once	TGTGCCAGCAGCTTGACTAGCGGGATCGAGACCCAGTACTTC	CASSLTSGIETQYF
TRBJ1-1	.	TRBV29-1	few	TGCAGCGTTGAAACACAGACGATGGCTTTCTTT	CSVETQTMAFF
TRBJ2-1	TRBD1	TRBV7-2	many	TGTGCCAGCAGCTTAGACGGACAGGGTTACAATGAGCAGTTCTTC	CASSLDGQGYNEQFF
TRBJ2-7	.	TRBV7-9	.	TGTGCCAGCAGCTTATACGCTAGCTTTAGCGAGCAGTACTTC	CASSLYASFSEQYF
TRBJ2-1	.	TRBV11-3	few	TGTGCCAGCAGCCGGGGGGCGGGAGTTGAAAATGAGCAGTTCTTC	CASSRGAGVENEQFF
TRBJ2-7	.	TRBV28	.	TGTGCCAGCAGTGGAGCAGGCGTCTCCTACGAGCAGTACTTC	CASSGAGVSYEQYF
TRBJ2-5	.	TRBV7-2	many	TGTGCCAGCAGCCTTCGGCTAGAGACCCAGTACTTC	CASSLRLETQYF
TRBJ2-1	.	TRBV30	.	TGTGCCTGGAGTTCTAAGGGGGATATTAGTGAGCAGTTCTTC	CAWSSKGDISEQFF
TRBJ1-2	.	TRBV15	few	TGTGCCACCAGGGATTTAGGCTATGGCTACACCTTC	CATRDLGYGYTF
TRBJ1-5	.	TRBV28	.	TGTGCCAGCAGTTTCGACAGGACGGATCAGCCCCAGCATTTT	CASSFDRTDQPQHF
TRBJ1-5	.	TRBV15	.	TGTGCCACCAGCCCAGCGGCCCGCCTCGTGGGTGGGCCCCAGCATTTT	CATSPAARLVGGPQHF
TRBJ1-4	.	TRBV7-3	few	TGTGCCAGCAGCCCTGCGGGGTCTAATGAAAAACTGTTTTTT	CASSPAGSNEKLFF
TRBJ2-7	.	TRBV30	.	TGTGCCTGGATCCCAGGGAGCTCCTACGAGCAGTACTTC	CAWIPGSSYEQYF
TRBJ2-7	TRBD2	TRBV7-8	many	TGTGCCAGCAGCTCCAGCGGGAGAGGCTACGAGCAGTACTTC	CASSSSGRGYEQYF
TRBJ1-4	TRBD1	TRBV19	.	TGTGCCAGTATAGGGACAGGGGACGAAGAAAAACTGTTTTTT	CASIGTGDEEKLFF
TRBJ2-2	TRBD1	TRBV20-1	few	TGCAGTGCCGAAAGTCACAGGGGGCCCGGGGAGCTGTTTTTT	CSAESHRGPGELFF
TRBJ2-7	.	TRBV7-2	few	TGTGCCAGCAGCGAGGGACTCCGAACCTACGAGCAGTACTTC	CASSEGLRTYEQYF
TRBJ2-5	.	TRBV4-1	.	TGCGCCAGCAGCCACCCAGGCCTGGCTAGCCAAGAGACCCAGTACTTC	CASSHPGLASQETQYF
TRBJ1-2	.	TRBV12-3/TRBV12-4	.	TGTGCCAGCAGTTCCCGGGCCCCGTCGGGTGGCTACACCTTC	CASSSRAPSGGYTF
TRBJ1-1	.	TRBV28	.	TGTGCCAGCAGTTTAAACGAACAGGGATGGTCGAACACTGAAGCTTTCTTT	CASSLNEQGWSNTEAFF
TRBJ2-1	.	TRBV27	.	TGTGCCAGCAGTTCCCCTGCGGGCCAATACAATGAGCAGTTCTTC	CASSSPAGQYNEQFF
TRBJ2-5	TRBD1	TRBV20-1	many	TGCAGTGCTCCGCGATTTGGACAGGCAAAAGAGACCCAGTACTTC	CSAPRFGQAKETQYF
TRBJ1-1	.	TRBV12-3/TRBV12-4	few	TGTGCCAGCAGTTCCCCCTTGAGGGTTGGCTTTGAGGCTTTCTTT	CASSSPLRVGFEAFF
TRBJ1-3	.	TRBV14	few	TGTGCCAGCAGCGCTAGGGCAGGGACCATCTCTGGAAACACCATATATTTT	CASSARAGTISGNTIYF
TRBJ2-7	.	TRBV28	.	TGTGCCAGCGGCACAGGGTACGAGCAGTACTTC	CASGTGYEQYF
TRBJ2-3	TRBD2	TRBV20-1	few	TGCAGTGCGGCGGTAGCGGGAGGTTCAGATACGCAGTATTTT	CSAAVAGGSDTQYF
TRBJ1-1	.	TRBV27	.	TGTGCCAGCAGTCCAAGGGGAAGGAACACTGAAGCTTTCTTT	CASSPRGRNTEAFF
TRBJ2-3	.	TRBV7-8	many	TGTGCCAGCAGCCCTGCTTCCCGAGGGTACACAGATACGCAGTATTTT	CASSPASRGYTDTQYF
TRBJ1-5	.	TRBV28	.	TGTGCCAGCAGCCTAATTATAGGTGGGGCAGACCTCCATGGCAATCAGCCCCAGCATTTT	CASSLIIGGADLHGNQPQHF
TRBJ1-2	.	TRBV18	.	TGTGCCAGCTCACCCCCGACCCGAGCCTATGGCTACACCTTC	CASSPPTRAYGYTF
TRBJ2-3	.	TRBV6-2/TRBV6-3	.	TGTGCCAGCCTGGACCCCCTCCTCACAGATACGCAGTATTTT	CASLDPLLTDTQYF
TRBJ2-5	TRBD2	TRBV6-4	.	TGTGCCAGCAGTTCGACTAGCGGGGGGCTTGGGACCCAGTACTTC	CASSSTSGGLGTQYF